This TCR beta chain was retrieved from a study of molecular identifiers for immune sequencing clone quantification. Worth noting for this clonotype: As yet, its antigen is unknown. A much larger clone lies a single base off, so this may be a read error.

Findings and limits, study-wide: Among effectors, clones above 20 RNA copies held over 98% of molecules; among naive cells, under 1%.

Looked up from germline, CDR1 is SEHNR and CDR2 is FQNEAQ (reference sequence). This CDR3 is 14 amino acids long. Preparation of the bulk TCR libraries relied on previously described methods and listed TCR primers. From the PCR reads, TCRdb called clonotypes with MiXCR, one entry per CDR3 protein. The data show more than 300,000 distinct CDR3 sequences, about a fifth seen once. The TCR comes from a human donor in good health. Some libraries in this study had Jurkat cell RNA spiked in. V usage is TRBV7-9 and J usage is TRBJ2-3, with a tentative D call TRBD1 (6 bases). The sequencing input was naive CD8+ T cells from blood, with Jurkat cell RNA spiked in. Regarding subset: FACS-sorted CD8+CD4-CCR7+CD45RA+ naive T cells. This chain's CDR3 is CASIGTFRTDMQYF. In nucleotides, the CDR3 is TGTGCCAGCATTGGGACATTTCGCACAGATATGCAGTATTTT.